These 6 T cell receptor beta chains share one sample of origin, sequenced in a study of early T cells in non-severe SARS-CoV-2 infection. TCRdb passed the 5' RACE reads through MiXCR, listing each CDR3 protein once. Among approximately 69,000 distinct CDR3 sequences, roughly an eighth were seen once, and the ten largest hold approximately 5%. Material: whole blood, obtained at baseline. Receptor source: an adult who was a healthcare worker with PCR-confirmed SARS-CoV-2 infection or an uninfected control (not recorded which).

In regard to this clonotype: The junction departs from germline at one end; a sequencing error may be responsible. This chain links TRBV7-2 with TRBJ2-7; 16 bases are shared with TRBD2. Germline-derived CDR1 and CDR2 are SGHTA and FQGNSA. The CDR3 is 12 residues long. The CDR3, as DNA: TGTGCCAGCAGCCCTGGGACTAGCGGGAGGGCCTTC. This encodes CASSPGTSGRAF.

This clonotype was detected a few times. V usage is TRBV28 and J usage is TRBJ1-3; 8 bases map to TRBD1. CDR1 and CDR2 from the germline V gene are MDHEN and SYDVKM. This CDR3 region has 13 residues. The junction had 3 bases not matched to a gene; V was cut back by 9 bases and J by 2 bases. The CDR3 DNA reads TGTGCCAGTACAGGGGGACCTGGAAACACCATATATTTT. It encodes CASTGGPGNTIYF.

This clonotype was recorded many times. The chain recombines TRBV18 with TRBJ2-7; 8 bases line up with TRBD1. J was trimmed by 3 bases and V by 3 bases; bases with no gene match: 4. Germline lookup yields CDR1 KGHSH and CDR2 LQKENI. The CDR3 is made up of 14 amino acids. DNA for the CDR3: TGTGCCAGCTCACCCTGGACAGGGCACTACGAGCAGTACTTC. The encoded protein is CASSPWTGHYEQYF.

This clonotype was recorded at least ten times. The genes are TRBV7-6 and TRBJ1-2; D remains ambiguous. V was cut by 1 base and J by 3 bases, with 12 bases left in between. The CDR3 sequence is 15 residues long. The germline CDR1 and CDR2 sequences are SGHVS and FNYEAQ. The CDR3 DNA reads TGTGCCAGCAGCTTAGTGGAGGGATCAGACTATGGCTACACCTTC. Its protein product is CASSLVEGSDYGYTF.

This clonotype has more than one count but fewer than ten. The chain uses TRBV7-2 and TRBJ1-2; 7 nucleotides match TRBD1. The CDR3 extends over 14 amino acids. The germline V gene encodes CDR1 SGHTA and CDR2 FQGNSA. V dropped 4 bases and J dropped 1; count of bases not matched to a gene: 3. Here the CDR3 reads CASSSDRINYGYTF. CDR3 nucleotide sequence: TGTGCCAGCAGCTCGGACAGGATTAACTATGGCTACACCTTC.

The J gene is TRBJ2-7, the V gene TRBV7-8; D uncertain. This CDR3 is 15 amino acids long. CDR1 and CDR2 (germline): SGHVS, FQNEAQ. V was trimmed by 4 bases and J by 0 bases, leaving 13 bases between them. The CDR3 spells CASSSRPKSSYEQYF. The CDR3 coding sequence is TGTGCCAGCAGCTCTAGACCGAAGAGCTCCTACGAGCAGTACTTC.